These T cell receptor beta chains were read from a single sample in a study of control samples from healthy donors and cancer patients. Repertoires were generated with immunoSEQ multiplex PCR, while TCRdb's copy carries only in-frame clones and drops some. Among 150,000 to 200,000 clones listed, nearly 90% were seen once. Sequencing was carried out using blood. These receptors originate from a woman aged 45-60 years in good health. Both conserved end residues are part of each CDR3. Fields, in order: D gene, V gene, clone size, J gene, CDR3 DNA, CDR3 protein. A D gene is named only where the DNA matches it firmly. Clone size is not always given. Where it is, it says once, few, many or a class for expanded clones.

>TRBD2|TRBV18|NA|TRBJ2-1
TGTGCCAGCTCCGCCACGTTAGCGGGAGACACCTACAATGAGCAGTTCTTC
CASSATLAGDTYNEQFF
>TRBD1|TRBV7-9|NA|TRBJ1-6
TGTGCCAGCAGCCCCGGGACAGAGTATAATTCACCCCTCCACTTT
CASSPGTEYNSPLHF
>NA|TRBV6-5|NA|TRBJ2-5
TGTGCCAGCCGGACCAGTATAGAGACCCAGTACTTC
CASRTSIETQYF
>NA|TRBV5-1|NA|TRBJ1-2
TGCGCCAGCAGCTTGACCGGGGGAAGTTATGGCTACACCTTC
CASSLTGGSYGYTF
>NA|TRBV3-1/TRBV3-2|NA|TRBJ1-1
TGTGCCAGCAGCCAATTTCCGAGGGGCACTGAAGCTTTCTTT
CASSQFPRGTEAFF
>TRBD1|TRBV19|once|TRBJ1-2
TGTGCCAGTTACAGGGGGGTGTGGACCTTC
CASYRGVWTF
>NA|TRBV6-5|once|TRBJ1-4
TGTGCCAGCAGTTATGGGGGCTCAAGGGGGAAACTGTTTTTT
CASSYGGSRGKLFF
>NA|TRBV6-4|once|TRBJ2-3
TGTGCCAGCAGGATAAATTTCAGAGCGGATACGCAGTATTTT
CASRINFRADTQYF
>NA|TRBV18|NA|TRBJ1-1
TGTGCCAGCTCACCCGACAGCATGAACACTGAAGCTTTCTTT
CASSPDSMNTEAFF
>NA|TRBV15|NA|TRBJ2-6
TGTGCCACCAGCAGAGATTTGGTCTCTGGGGCCAACGTCCTGACTTTC
CATSRDLVSGANVLTF
>TRBD1|TRBV5-1|NA|TRBJ2-5
TGCGCCAGCAGCCGTCCAACCGGGACAGTAGGAGAGACCCAGTACTTC
CASSRPTGTVGETQYF
>NA|TRBV13|few|TRBJ1-1
TGTGCCAGCAGCTTAGACAGGAACACTGAAGCTTTCTTT
CASSLDRNTEAFF
>NA|TRBV18|NA|TRBJ2-2
TGTGCCAGCTCACCACAAGTGAGGATATCAGTCGGAGACACCGGGGAGCTGTTTTTT
CASSPQVRISVGDTGELFF
>NA|TRBV6-5|once|TRBJ1-2
TGTGCCAGCAGTTCGCACGGGACGTCAGATGGCTACACCTTC
CASSSHGTSDGYTF
>TRBD1|TRBV29-1|NA|TRBJ2-5
TGCAGCGTTGGCCCCGCAGGACAGGGAGAGACCCAGTACTTC
CSVGPAGQGETQYF
>NA|TRBV10-3|NA|TRBJ2-7
TGTGCCGTAGGACAGAGCGGAAGCTCCTACGAGCAGTACTTC
CAVGQSGSSYEQYF
>NA|TRBV29-1|NA|TRBJ1-4
TGCAGCGTTGGAGGTTTTGAGGGTGAAAAACTGTTTTTT
CSVGGFEGEKLFF
>TRBD1|TRBV7-8|NA|TRBJ2-1
TGTGCCAGCAGCTTACGACAGGGGGCTATCAATGAGCAGTTCTTC
CASSLRQGAINEQFF
>TRBD1|TRBV30|NA|TRBJ1-3
TGTGCCTGGAGTTTAACAGGGGGAGCTGGAAACACCATATATTTT
CAWSLTGGAGNTIYF
>TRBD1|TRBV7-2|NA|TRBJ1-5
TGTGCCAGCAGCTTCGGGACAGGGAATCAGCCCCAGCATTTT
CASSFGTGNQPQHF
>NA|TRBV5-1|NA|TRBJ2-2
TGCGCCAGCAGCTTGAACACATTGAACACCGGGGAGCTGTTTTTT
CASSLNTLNTGELFF
>NA|TRBV15|NA|TRBJ2-3
TGTGCCACCAGCAGAGCTCAAGGCACAGATACGCAGTATTTT
CATSRAQGTDTQYF
>TRBD1|TRBV28|NA|TRBJ2-2
TGTGCCAGCAGTGTAACAGGGGGCAGCACCGGGGAGCTGTTTTTT
CASSVTGGSTGELFF
>TRBD1|TRBV6-5|NA|TRBJ1-1
TGTGCCAGCAGTTACTTGGGACAGGGCACTGAAGCTTTCTTT
CASSYLGQGTEAFF
>NA|TRBV19|once|TRBJ1-5
TGTGCCAGTAGTTGGGCTTCTCTTACGGGCAATCAGCCCCAGCATTTT
CASSWASLTGNQPQHF
>TRBD1|TRBV5-5|NA|TRBJ2-5
TGTGCCAGCCAACAGGGGGTGGTACGGGAGACCCAGTACTTC
CASQQGVVRETQYF
>NA|TRBV9|NA|TRBJ2-2
TGTGCCAGCAGCGTGAGGGCTTTGGGAGAGGCCGGGGAGCTGTTTTTT
CASSVRALGEAGELFF
>NA|TRBV6-5|few|TRBJ1-5
TGTGCCAGCAGCAAGGGCGGTTATAGCAATCAGCCCCAGCATTTT
CASSKGGYSNQPQHF
>NA|TRBV7-9|few|TRBJ2-3
TGTGCCAGCAGCCCCCATGGGATCTTTAGCACAGATACGCAGTATTTT
CASSPHGIFSTDTQYF
>NA|TRBV24-1|NA|TRBJ2-5
TGTGCCACCAGTGACTACCGGGACGGCCCGCAAGAGACCCAGTACTTC
CATSDYRDGPQETQYF
>NA|TRBV28|NA|TRBJ1-5
TGTGCCAGCAGTTTATACAGGGTTAAGCCCCAGCATTTT
CASSLYRVKPQHF
>NA|TRBV29-1|few|TRBJ2-7
TGCAGCGTAGCCCGGGGCGAGCGGCAGCAGTACTTC
CSVARGERQQYF
>NA|TRBV7-9|NA|TRBJ2-7
TGTGCCAGCAGCTCGGAACCCCGTCTAGCGATCTCCTACGAGCAGTACTTC
CASSSEPRLAISYEQYF
>NA|TRBV7-2|few|TRBJ2-3
TGTGCCAGCAAAGTAGCAAACCCCACAGATACGCAGTATTTT
CASKVANPTDTQYF
>NA|TRBV18|NA|TRBJ1-6
TGTGCCAGCTCACTCGACAGTGTCTATAATTCACCCCTCCACTTT
CASSLDSVYNSPLHF
>NA|TRBV7-2|NA|TRBJ1-1
TGTGCCAGCAGCCCATTGAGGGGCTATGAAGCTTTCTTT
CASSPLRGYEAFF
>NA|TRBV5-6|NA|TRBJ1-2
TGTGCCAGCAGTCTAGCGGGGAACTATGGCTACACCTTC
CASSLAGNYGYTF
>NA|TRBV18|NA|TRBJ1-1
TGTGCCAGCTCACCAATAGGGGGGGACACTGAAGCTTTCTTT
CASSPIGGDTEAFF
>NA|TRBV2|NA|TRBJ2-4
TGTGCCAGCAGTGCATCCGGAAATGTAGGAAACATTCAGTACTTC
CASSASGNVGNIQYF
>TRBD1|TRBV9|NA|TRBJ2-1
TGTGCCAGCAGCGCGGGGACAGCCTCCTACAATGAGCAGTTCTTC
CASSAGTASYNEQFF